Sequencing of this T cell receptor beta chain was carried out in a study of control samples from healthy donors and cancer patients. Data came from immunoSEQ multiplex PCR; TCRdb stores just in-frame clones and leaves some out. The sample has some 130,000 clones, approximately 92% seen once; the top ten hold about 2.5%. The CDR3 is 13 amino acids. Between the trimmed V and J ends, which lost 0 bases and 11 bases, there was a span of 14 bases. CDR1 is SGDLS and CDR2 is YYNGEE in the germline V gene. The clonotype comes from a man aged 35 to 55 in good health. The specimen was blood. The chain links TRBV9 to TRBJ1-1; D is uncertain. CDR3 DNA: TGTGCCAGCAGCGTAGTTCAGGTTTCCACTGCTTTCTTT. Its translation: CASSVVQVSTAFF.